The 2 T cell receptor beta chains listed next were all sequenced from one sample in a study of Graves' ophthalmopathy and Graves' hyperthyroidism. The sequenced template was RNA, covering the TCR beta CDR3 region. Following a first-round RT-PCR that used HTBI primers, a second-round multiplex PCR was carried out. TCRdb re-called the multiplex PCR reads through MiXCR, storing one row per CDR3 protein. The sample has 650,000 to 900,000 distinct CDR3 sequences; 40% are singletons. The sequenced material came from peripheral blood. The receptors derive from an adult man with Graves' ophthalmopathy.

The V and J genes are TRBV10-3 and TRBJ1-4, with a tentative D call TRBD1 (5 bases). The CDR3 is made up of 14 amino acids. Germline V gene sequence: CDR1 ENHRY, CDR2 SYGVKD. V gave up 10 bases and J gave up 8 bases, with 20 bases separating them. This CDR3 reads CASRSYGAGEKLFF. In DNA, the CDR3 is TGTGCCAGCAGGTCGTACGGGGCTGGGGAAAAACTGTTTTTT.

This clonotype was recorded at least ten times. The chain links TRBV20-1 to TRBJ1-2; TRBD1 matches at 8 bases. Germline-derived CDR1 and CDR2 are DFQATT and SNEGSKA (reference sequence). This CDR3 spans 13 amino acids. The CDR3: CSAVKTGDYGYTF. In DNA, the CDR3 is TGCAGCGCAGTGAAGACAGGGGACTATGGCTACACCTTC.